The source of this T cell receptor beta chain is a study of blood T cell repertoires in COVID-19 (dated by TCRdb to between 2020 and 2021). Broadly, across the study: Samples from collaborators originated in the United States, Italy and Spain and spanned both the acute and convalescent phases of COVID-19. The prospective study material was composed of cDNA or gDNA derived from T cells, B-cell-depleted T cells, or PBMCs. Subjects who had been exposed to COVID-19, were actively infected with it, or had recovered from it provided the deeply sampled blood TCRbeta repertoires that made up the dataset. The repertoires were released in a freely available public database meant as a resource for research on the immune response to SARS-CoV-2. The samples were drawn from the first 160 participants of the ongoing ImmuneRACE study and from 1,254 subjects provided by 6 global collaborators. The sample metadata nearly always contained a de-identified subject ID, COVID-19 status, age in years and sex. Where HLA class I and class II types were available, the types were taken from metadata supplied by the sample provider, not from assay-based typing.

V is pruned by 6 bases and J by 7 bases, leaving 7 bases of the junction without a gene match. The germline V gene (reference sequence) supplies CDR1 WNHNN and CDR2 SYGVQD. The CDR3, cysteine through phenylalanine, is 15 amino acids long. This entry keeps only the CDR3 DNA: 45 bases, framed from base 1. Study-level results and caveats: How much clinical and demographic metadata was included differed by source and by participant, and the metadata was provided uncurated.

Notes on this clone: There is no known antigen for this receptor. The sample holds no much larger clone one base away, and base qualities are not on file.

The immunoSEQ Assay, a bias-controlled multiplex PCR, was used to amplify TCRbeta CDR3 regions from genomic DNA. The original methods were these. The number of nucleated cells in each sample was estimated by amplification of reference gene primers within the assay. To quantify the absolute abundance of each unique TCRbeta CDR3 rearrangement, sequence reads were collapsed and filtered. Productive Simpson clonality was computed per sample as the square root of Simpson's diversity index over productive rearrangements. Here the immuneACCESS table is served through TCRdb, limited to in-frame sequences with V and J called. Missing clones are a known gap in these copies; in checked studies unresolved V genes cover under half, and the rest lacks a known reason. Clonal size and the V and J genes are those of that table, whereas D and trimming came from the DNA. This sample holds about 300,000 clones; approximately 84% were observed only once. Approximately 4.1% of the sample comes from the top ten.

Enrolling through a virtual design, the prospective study's participants ranged in age from roughly 18 to 95 years and lived across roughly 23 United States geographic areas. To assign participants to cohorts, the prospective study relied on clinical history that participants themselves reported in a screening survey and a study questionnaire. Recovered participants in ImmuneRACE Cohort 3 were defined by two consecutive negative NP/OP PCR tests, clearance by a healthcare professional, or resolution of symptoms. In the prospective study, whole blood, serum and a nasopharyngeal or oropharyngeal swab were collected from each participant by mobile phlebotomists. Additional blood draws and questionnaires over an approximately two-month period could optionally be provided by prospective study participants. Blood samples from the prospective study were shipped frozen or at room temperature prior to DNA extraction.

The TCR sequence derives from a man between 25 and 39 years old who had recovered from COVID-19. This chain joins TRBV10-1 to TRBJ2-1; TRBD2 fits 12 bases in the junction. Material for sequencing was PBMCs or T cells enriched from blood (not recorded which). CDR3 region: CASSLAGGPVNEQFF. The DNA is TGCGCCAGCAGCCTAGCGGGAGGGCCGGTAAATGAGCAGTTCTTC.